This T cell receptor (beta chain) was sequenced during a study of esophageal squamous cell carcinoma under preoperative chemotherapy. Study at large: Both tumor-infiltrating lymphocytes and peripheral blood T cells were profiled.

Notes on this clonotype: Antigen unknown.

Time point reported: before preoperative PTX-NDP chemotherapy. TCRdb ran MiXCR on the PCR reads and lists one entry per CDR3 protein. The table has over 9,500 distinct CDR3 sequences, around half seen once; the top ten hold approximately 16%. The study's findings and limits: Post-treatment tumor-infiltrating lymphocytes appeared partly derived from peripheral T cells migrating into the tumor. Clonal contraction, more than amplification, hit abundant clones after paclitaxel-nedaplatin. Chemotherapy was followed by significantly higher TCR diversity in peripheral T cells only, not tumor-infiltrating lymphocytes.

The CDR3 sequence is 14 residues long. The V and J ends lost 5 bases and 3 bases respectively, with 14 bases between them. Germline CDR1 DFQATT, CDR2 SNEGSKA (reference sequence). This chain uses TRBV20-1 with TRBJ2-1; D gene ambiguous. Sample acquisition took place from a patient given preoperative chemotherapy. This clonotype was sampled from a human donor with esophageal squamous cell carcinoma. The donor label of this sample is uncertain. The CDR3 DNA reads TGCAGTGCTCTCCCACAGCGTTACTACAATGAGCAGTTCTTC. It translates to CSALPQRYYNEQFF.